The 10 T cell receptor beta chains below were found in one sample sequenced in a study of T-cell memory formation after mild COVID-19. TCRdb re-called the 5' RACE reads with MiXCR, one entry per CDR3 protein. Of approximately 400,000 distinct CDR3 sequences detected, under 20% appear once; the ten largest clones hold about a fifth. Sequenced input: PBMCs or a T cell subset sorted from them (not recorded which). These receptors were collected from a man younger than 35 who had mild COVID-19 (a few samples of this study predate the infection). Cell type and time point are not known.

The chain links TRBV5-1 to TRBJ2-7; the D is unclear. This CDR3 spans 14 amino acids. The V and J ends lost 0 bases and 3 bases respectively, with 10 bases between them. CDR1 is SGHRS and CDR2 is YFSETQ in the germline V gene. The CDR3 nucleotides are TGCGCCAGCAGCTTGGAACCCGATTACTACGAGCAGTACTTC. This encodes CASSLEPDYYEQYF.

There are many counts of this clonotype. The CDR3 region is CASTYQPQHF. CDR3 nucleotide sequence: TGTGCCAGCACATACCAGCCCCAGCATTTT. This sequence joins TRBV3-1 and TRBJ1-5; D unresolved. Trimming took off 7 bases at V and 7 bases at J, with 5 bases between the two ends. This CDR3 is built from 10 residues. Germline-derived CDR1 and CDR2 are LGHDT and YNNKEL (reference sequence). The variable domain in full, with the rest retrieved from reference TRBV3-1 and TRBJ1-5, is DTAVSQTPKYLVTQMGNDKSIKCEQNLGHDTMYWYKQDSKKFLKIMFSYNNKELIINETVPNRFSPKSPDKAHLNLHINSLELGDSAVYFCASTYQPQHFGDGTRLSIL.

This chain connects TRBV23-1 to TRBJ1-5; the match to TRBD1 covers 7 bases. TRBV23-1 is an open reading frame whose function is uncertain. The J segment lost 7 bases and the V segment lost 8 bases, leaving 14 bases of the junction unmatched. CDR3 length equals 15 residues. CDR3 sequence reads: CASPFRTGELQPQHF. In nucleotides, the CDR3 is TGCGCCAGCCCCTTTAGGACAGGCGAATTGCAGCCCCAGCATTTT.

The V and J genes are TRBV9 and TRBJ2-5; TRBD2 agrees at 8 bases. This CDR3 spans 15 amino acids. Germline trimming cut 4 bases from V and 4 bases from J; bases unmatched to any gene: 9. CDR1 is SGDLS and CDR2 is YYNGEE in the germline V gene. The CDR3 sequence: CASSPGSGGGETQYF. In nucleotides, the CDR3 is TGTGCCAGCAGCCCCGGAAGCGGGGGTGGAGAGACCCAGTACTTC.

V gene TRBV7-8 combines with J gene TRBJ1-2; the D gene is possibly TRBD1 (5 bases). Trimming shortened V by 1 base and J by 4 bases, and 13 bases separated the two germline ends. Per the germline V gene, CDR1 is SGHVS and CDR2 is FQNEAQ. The CDR3 runs 15 residues. The CDR3 loop is CASSLGDRGTYGYTF. The CDR3 DNA is TGTGCCAGCAGCTTAGGGGACCGGGGGACCTATGGCTACACCTTC.

This chain links TRBV24-1 with TRBJ2-4; D perhaps matches TRBD1 (5 bases). The CDR3 spans 14 residues. Germline V gene data show CDR1 as KGHDR and CDR2 as SFDVKD. V was trimmed by 4 bases and J by 8 bases, leaving 14 bases between them. CDR3 in DNA: TGTGCCACCAGTGAGCAGGGCGGTGCGGACATTCAGTACTTC. It specifies CATSEQGGADIQYF.

In this sample, this clonotype turned up a few times. This sequence joins TRBV5-1 and TRBJ1-1; TRBD1 matches at 7 bases. V lost 0 bases, J lost 2 bases, and 7 bases stayed unmatched. The CDR3 covers 16 residues. The germline V gene has CDR1 SGHRS and CDR2 YFSETQ. In DNA, the CDR3 is TGCGCCAGCAGCTTGGTGACAGGGCGATTTAACACTGAAGCTTTCTTT. This gives the protein CASSLVTGRFNTEAFF.

This clonotype came up a few times. V usage is TRBV3-1 and J usage is TRBJ2-5; D unclear. In germline, CDR1 is LGHDT, CDR2 YNNKEL (reference sequence). The CDR3 runs 13 residues. V was trimmed by 1 base and J by 5 bases, leaving 8 bases between them. Here the CDR3 reads CASSQGSRETQYF. The CDR3 nucleotides are TGTGCCAGCAGCCAAGGTTCGAGGGAGACCCAGTACTTC.

V is TRBV5-1 and J is TRBJ1-2; D call uncertain. Looked up from germline, CDR1 is SGHRS and CDR2 is YFSETQ. Trimming removed 1 base from V and 0 bases from J, with 10 bases in between. The length of the CDR3 is 15 residues. CDR3 DNA sequence: TGCGCCAGCAGCTTGTTCCACTCAGCTAACTATGGCTACACCTTC. It yields the protein CASSLFHSANYGYTF.

The rearrangement uses TRBV9 and TRBJ2-6; no clear D. This CDR3 contains 15 residues. Per germline, CDR1 SGDLS and CDR2 YYNGEE. V lost 0 bases to trimming and J lost 2 bases, with 6 bases between them. The chain's CDR3 is CASSVGGTGANVLTF. As DNA, the CDR3 is TGTGCCAGCAGCGTAGGGGGAACTGGGGCCAACGTCCTGACTTTC. The full variable domain, in which reference TRBV9 and TRBJ2-6 provide the parts outside the CDR3, is DSGVTQTPKHLITATGQRVTLRCSPRSGDLSVYWYQQSLDQGLQFLIQYYNGEERAKGNILERFSAQQFPDLHSELNLSSLELGDSALYFCASSVGGTGANVLTFGAGSRLTVL.